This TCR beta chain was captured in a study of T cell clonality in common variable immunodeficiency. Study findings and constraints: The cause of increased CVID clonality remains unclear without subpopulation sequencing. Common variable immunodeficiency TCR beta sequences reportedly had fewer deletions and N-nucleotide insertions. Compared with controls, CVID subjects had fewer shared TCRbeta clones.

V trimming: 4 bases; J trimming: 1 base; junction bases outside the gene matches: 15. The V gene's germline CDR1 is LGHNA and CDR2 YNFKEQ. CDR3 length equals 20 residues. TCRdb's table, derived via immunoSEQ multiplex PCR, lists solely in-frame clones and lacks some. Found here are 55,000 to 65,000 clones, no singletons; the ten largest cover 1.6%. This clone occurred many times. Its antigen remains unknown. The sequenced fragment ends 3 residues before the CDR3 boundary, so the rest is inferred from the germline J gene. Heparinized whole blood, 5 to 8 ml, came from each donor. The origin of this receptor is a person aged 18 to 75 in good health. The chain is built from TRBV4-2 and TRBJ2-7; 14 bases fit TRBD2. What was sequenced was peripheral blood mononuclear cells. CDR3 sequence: CASSPPQSPGLAGESYEQYF. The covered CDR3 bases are TGTGCCAGCAGCCCCCCACAGTCTCCGGGACTAGCGGGAGAGTCCTACGAG.